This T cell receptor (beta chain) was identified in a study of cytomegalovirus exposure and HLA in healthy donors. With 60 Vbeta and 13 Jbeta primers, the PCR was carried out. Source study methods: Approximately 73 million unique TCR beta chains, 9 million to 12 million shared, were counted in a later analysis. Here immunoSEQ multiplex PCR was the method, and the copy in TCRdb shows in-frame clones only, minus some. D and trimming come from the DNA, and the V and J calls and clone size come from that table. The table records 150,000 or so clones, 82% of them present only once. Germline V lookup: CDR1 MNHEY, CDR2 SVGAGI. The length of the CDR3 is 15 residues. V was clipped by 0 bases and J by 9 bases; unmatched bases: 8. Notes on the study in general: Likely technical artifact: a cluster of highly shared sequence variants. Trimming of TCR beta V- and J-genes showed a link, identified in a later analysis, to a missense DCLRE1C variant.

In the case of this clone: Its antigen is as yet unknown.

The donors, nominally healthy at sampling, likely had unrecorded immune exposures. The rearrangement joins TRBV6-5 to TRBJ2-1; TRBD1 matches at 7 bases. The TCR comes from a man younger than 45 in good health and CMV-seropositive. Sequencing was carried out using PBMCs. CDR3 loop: CASSYSRGGGGEQFF. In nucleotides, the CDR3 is TGTGCCAGCAGTTACTCGAGAGGGGGCGGAGGTGAGCAGTTCTTC.